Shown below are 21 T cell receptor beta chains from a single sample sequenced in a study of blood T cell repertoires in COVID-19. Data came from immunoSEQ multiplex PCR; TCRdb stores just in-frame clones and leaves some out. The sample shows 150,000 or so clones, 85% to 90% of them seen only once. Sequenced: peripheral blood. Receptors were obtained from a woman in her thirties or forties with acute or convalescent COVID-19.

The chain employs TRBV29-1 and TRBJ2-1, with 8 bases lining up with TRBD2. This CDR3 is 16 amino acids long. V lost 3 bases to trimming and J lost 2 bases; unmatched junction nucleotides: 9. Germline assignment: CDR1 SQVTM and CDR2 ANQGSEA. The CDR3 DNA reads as TGCAGCGTTGATGGTGTAGCGGGACTTGCCTACAATGAGCAGTTCTTC. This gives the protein CSVDGVAGLAYNEQFF.

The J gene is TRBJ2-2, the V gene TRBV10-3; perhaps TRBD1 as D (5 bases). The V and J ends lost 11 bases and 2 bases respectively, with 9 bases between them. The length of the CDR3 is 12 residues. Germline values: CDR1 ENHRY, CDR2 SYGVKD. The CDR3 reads CAGRANTGELFF. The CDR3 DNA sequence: TGTGCCGGCAGGGCCAACACCGGGGAGCTGTTTTTT.

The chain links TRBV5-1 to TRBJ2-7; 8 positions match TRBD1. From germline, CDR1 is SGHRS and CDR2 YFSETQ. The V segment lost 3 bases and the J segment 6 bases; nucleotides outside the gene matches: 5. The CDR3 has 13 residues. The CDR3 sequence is CASSSTGELEQYF. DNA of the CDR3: TGCGCCAGCAGCTCGACAGGGGAACTCGAGCAGTACTTC.

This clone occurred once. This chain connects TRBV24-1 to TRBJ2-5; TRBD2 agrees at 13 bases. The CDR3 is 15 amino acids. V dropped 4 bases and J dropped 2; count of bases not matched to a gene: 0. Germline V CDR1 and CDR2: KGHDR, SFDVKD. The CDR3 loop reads CATSEGLAGQETQYF. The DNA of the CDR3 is TGTGCCACCAGTGAGGGACTAGCGGGACAAGAGACCCAGTACTTC.

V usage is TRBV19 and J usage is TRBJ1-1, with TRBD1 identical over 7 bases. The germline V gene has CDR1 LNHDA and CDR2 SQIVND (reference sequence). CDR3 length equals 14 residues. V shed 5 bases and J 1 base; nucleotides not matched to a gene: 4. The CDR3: CASSLRDRNTEAFF. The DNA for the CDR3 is TGTGCCAGTAGTTTACGGGACAGGAACACTGAAGCTTTCTTT.

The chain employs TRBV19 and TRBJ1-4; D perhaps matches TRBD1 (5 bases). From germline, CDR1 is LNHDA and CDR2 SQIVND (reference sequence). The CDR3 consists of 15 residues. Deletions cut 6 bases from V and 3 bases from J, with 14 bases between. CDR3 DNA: TGTGCCAGTAGAAACCAGGGAACAGCTAATGAAAAACTGTTTTTT. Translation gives CASRNQGTANEKLFF.

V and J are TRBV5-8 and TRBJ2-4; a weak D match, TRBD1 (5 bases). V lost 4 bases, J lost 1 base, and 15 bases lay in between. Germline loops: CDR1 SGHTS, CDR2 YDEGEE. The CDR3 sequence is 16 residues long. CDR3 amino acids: CASSPEAGSAKNIQYF. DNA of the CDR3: TGTGCCAGCAGCCCCGAGGCAGGGTCGGCCAAAAACATTCAGTACTTC.

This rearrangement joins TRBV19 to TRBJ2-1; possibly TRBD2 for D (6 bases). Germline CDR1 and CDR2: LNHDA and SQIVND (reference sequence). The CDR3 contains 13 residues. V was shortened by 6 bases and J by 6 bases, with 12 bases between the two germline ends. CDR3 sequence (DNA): TGTGCCAGTAGGGCGGGGTTCGGCAATGAGCAGTTCTTC. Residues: CASRAGFGNEQFF.

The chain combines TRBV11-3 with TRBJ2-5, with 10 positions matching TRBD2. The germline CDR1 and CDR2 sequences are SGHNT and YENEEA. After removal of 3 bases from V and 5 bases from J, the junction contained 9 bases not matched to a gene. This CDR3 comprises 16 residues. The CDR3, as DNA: TGTGCCAGCAGCTTTCTAGCGGGAGAGTCGTGGGAGACCCAGTACTTC. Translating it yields CASSFLAGESWETQYF.

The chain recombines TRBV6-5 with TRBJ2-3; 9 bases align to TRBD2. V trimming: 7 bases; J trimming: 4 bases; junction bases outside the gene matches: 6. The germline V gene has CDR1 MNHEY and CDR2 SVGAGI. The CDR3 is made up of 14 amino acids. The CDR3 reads CASTRTSAPDTQYF. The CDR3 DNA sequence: TGTGCCAGCACCCGGACTAGCGCACCAGATACGCAGTATTTT.

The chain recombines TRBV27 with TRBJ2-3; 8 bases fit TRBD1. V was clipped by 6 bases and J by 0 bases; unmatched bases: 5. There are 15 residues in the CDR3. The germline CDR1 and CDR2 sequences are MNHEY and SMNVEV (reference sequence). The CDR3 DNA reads TGTGCCAGCAGATCCGGACAGGGTAGCACAGATACGCAGTATTTT. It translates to CASRSGQGSTDTQYF.

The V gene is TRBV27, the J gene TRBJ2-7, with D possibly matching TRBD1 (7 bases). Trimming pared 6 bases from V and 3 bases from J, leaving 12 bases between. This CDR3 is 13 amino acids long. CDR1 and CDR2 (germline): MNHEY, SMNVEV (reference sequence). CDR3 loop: CASSPRGDYEQYF. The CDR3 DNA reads TGTGCCAGCAGCCCCAGGGGGGACTACGAGCAGTACTTC.

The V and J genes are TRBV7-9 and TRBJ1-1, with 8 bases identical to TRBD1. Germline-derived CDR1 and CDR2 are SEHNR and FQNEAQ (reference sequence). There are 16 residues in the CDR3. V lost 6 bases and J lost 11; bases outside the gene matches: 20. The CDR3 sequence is CASSRNSGGDQGVAFF. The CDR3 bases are TGTGCCAGCAGTAGAAATTCAGGGGGCGACCAAGGGGTGGCTTTCTTT.

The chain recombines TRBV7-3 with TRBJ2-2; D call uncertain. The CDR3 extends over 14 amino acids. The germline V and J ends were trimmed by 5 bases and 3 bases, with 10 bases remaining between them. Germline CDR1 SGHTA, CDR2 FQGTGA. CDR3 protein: CASSAGPYTGELFF. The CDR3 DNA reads TGTGCCAGCAGCGCTGGGCCCTACACCGGGGAGCTGTTTTTT.

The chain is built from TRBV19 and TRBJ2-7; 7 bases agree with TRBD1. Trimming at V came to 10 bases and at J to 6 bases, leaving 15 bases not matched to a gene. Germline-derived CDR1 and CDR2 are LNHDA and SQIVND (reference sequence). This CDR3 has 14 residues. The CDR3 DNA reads TGTGCCACACAAGGTGACAGGGTTACTGGCGAGCAGTACTTC. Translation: CATQGDRVTGEQYF.

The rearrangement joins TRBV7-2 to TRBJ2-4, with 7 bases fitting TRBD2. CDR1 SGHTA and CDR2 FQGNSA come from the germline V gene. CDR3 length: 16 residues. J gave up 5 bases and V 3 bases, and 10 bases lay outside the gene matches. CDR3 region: CASSFISWGGENIQYF. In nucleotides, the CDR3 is TGTGCCAGCAGCTTCATATCTTGGGGGGGAGAAAACATTCAGTACTTC.

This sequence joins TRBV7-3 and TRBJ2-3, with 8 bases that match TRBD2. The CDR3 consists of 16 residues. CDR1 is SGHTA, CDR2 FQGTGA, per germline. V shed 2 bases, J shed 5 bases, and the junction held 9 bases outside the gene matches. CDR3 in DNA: TGTGCCAGCAGCTTATTCCCCGGGACTAGTATAGATACGCAGTATTTT. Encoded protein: CASSLFPGTSIDTQYF. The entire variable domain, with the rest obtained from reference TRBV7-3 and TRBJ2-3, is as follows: GAGVSQTPSNKVTEKGKYVELRCDPISGHTALYWYRQSLGQGPEFLIYFQGTGAADDSGLPNDRFFAVRPEGSVSTLKIQRTERGDSAVYLCASSLFPGTSIDTQYFGPGTRLTVL.

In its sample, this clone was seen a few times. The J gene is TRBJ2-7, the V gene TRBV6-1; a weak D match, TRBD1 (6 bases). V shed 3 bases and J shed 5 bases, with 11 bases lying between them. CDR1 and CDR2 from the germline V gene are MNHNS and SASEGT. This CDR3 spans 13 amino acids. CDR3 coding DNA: TGTGCCAGCAGTGATAGGGACACCGACGAGCAGTACTTC. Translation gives CASSDRDTDEQYF.

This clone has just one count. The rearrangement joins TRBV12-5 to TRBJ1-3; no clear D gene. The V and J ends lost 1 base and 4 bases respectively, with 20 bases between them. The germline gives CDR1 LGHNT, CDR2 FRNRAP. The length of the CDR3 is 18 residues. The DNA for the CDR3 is TGTGCTAGTGGTTTGGGGATGGGAGAAAGGGTATCCGGAAACACCATATATTTT. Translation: CASGLGMGERVSGNTIYF.

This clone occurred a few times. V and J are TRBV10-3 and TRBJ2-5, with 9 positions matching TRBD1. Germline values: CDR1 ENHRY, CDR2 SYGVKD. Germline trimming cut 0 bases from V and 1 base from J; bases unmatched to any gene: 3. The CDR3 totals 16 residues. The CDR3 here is CAISESGQGSQETQYF. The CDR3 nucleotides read TGTGCCATCAGTGAGTCGGGACAGGGATCCCAAGAGACCCAGTACTTC.

The CDR3 loop reads CASSLGNSATQYF. CDR3 coding DNA: TGTGCCAGCAGCTTAGGAAACAGTGCAACCCAGTACTTC. The gene calls are TRBV11-2 and TRBJ2-5; no reliable D call. Looked up from germline, CDR1 is SGHAT and CDR2 is FQNNGV. This CDR3 contains 13 residues. Trimming stripped 1 base from V and 8 bases from J, with 11 bases between.